The clone carrying this T cell receptor (beta chain) was counted many times. This sample is drawn from a study of Graves' ophthalmopathy and Graves' hyperthyroidism. In the study overall: Hyperthyroidism showing no ophthalmopathy within 18 months of follow-up was stable.

Hyperthyroidism patients, all newly diagnosed, had under 2 months' duration and ages of 18 to 65. For repertoire sequencing, the TCR beta CDR3 regions were amplified from RNA transcripts. HTBI primers were employed in first-round RT-PCR, then a second-round multiplex PCR followed. TCRdb processed the multiplex PCR reads anew with MiXCR; each CDR3 protein has one entry. The sample has more than 1,000,000 distinct CDR3 sequences, 35% to 45% seen once. From germline, CDR1 is LNHDA and CDR2 SQIVND (reference sequence). This CDR3 comprises 16 residues. V lost 3 bases to trimming and J lost 4 bases, with 16 bases between them.

J is TRBJ1-5 and V is TRBV19; no clear D. The clonotype comes from an adult man with Graves' hyperthyroidism. The sequenced sample consisted of peripheral blood or thyroid tissue (not recorded which). The CDR3 sequence: CASSIRGAGPNQPQHF. Written as DNA, the CDR3 is TGTGCCAGTAGTATTCGCGGTGCAGGACCGAATCAGCCCCAGCATTTT.